The rows below give T cell receptor beta chains drawn from one sample of a study of blood T cells in healthy people across ages. TCRdb re-called the 5' RACE reads with MiXCR, one entry per CDR3 protein. The data show about 1.1 million distinct CDR3 sequences, 30% to 40% seen once. The sequenced sample was blood. All receptors come from a man between 18 and 29 years old in good health. CDR3s include the opening cysteine and the closing phenylalanine or tryptophan. A D gene is named only where the DNA matches it firmly. Rows give clone size only sometimes, using once, few, many, or a class for an expanded clone.

TRBV20-1	TRBJ2-3	many	-	TGCAGTGCTTCAGAAAGGCCGGGGGATACGCAGTATTTT	CSASERPGDTQYF
TRBV20-1	TRBJ1-2	few	-	TGCAGTGCTAGAGATATACTTGGATACTACACCTTC	CSARDILGYYTF
TRBV27	TRBJ1-4	few	-	TGTGCCAGCAGTCTAATGGGGGGCTCTAATGAAAAACTGTTTTTT	CASSLMGGSNEKLFF
TRBV7-2	TRBJ1-2	few	-	TGTGCCAGCAGCTTAGCGCGGGAAAATGGCTACACCTTC	CASSLARENGYTF
TRBV6-4	TRBJ2-1	few	TRBD2	TGTGCCAGCAGTGACTCGCTAGCGGGGGGGCCCAATGAGCAGTTCTTC	CASSDSLAGGPNEQFF
TRBV6-4	TRBJ1-1	few	TRBD1	TGTGCCAGCAGTGTTACAGGGGGTGAAGCTTTCTTT	CASSVTGGEAFF
TRBV28	TRBJ1-2	-	-	TGTGCCAGCACTGAATCACGGGGGGCAATAGCGATATATGGCTACACCTTC	CASTESRGAIAIYGYTF
TRBV10-3	TRBJ1-5	few	-	TGTGCCATCAGTGAGTCGTTTGGGGGAGATCAGCCCCAGCATTTT	CAISESFGGDQPQHF
TRBV5-4	TRBJ2-1	few	-	TGTGCCAGCAGCTTGGAACTATCGGGACACCAACAGAAGTTCTTC	CASSLELSGHQQKFF
TRBV12-3/TRBV12-4	TRBJ2-7	many	-	TGTGCCAGCAAGTCCACCGGGACGTCTTACGAGCAGTACTTC	CASKSTGTSYEQYF
TRBV12-3/TRBV12-4	TRBJ2-4	many	-	TGTGCCAGCAGTTTATGGCAGGGGATGAAAAACATTCAGTACTTC	CASSLWQGMKNIQYF
TRBV11-2	TRBJ2-1	-	-	TGTGCCAGCAGCACGGCAACAGGGAAACTCCACAATGAGCAGTTCTTC	CASSTATGKLHNEQFF
TRBV7-2	TRBJ2-7	-	-	TGTGCCAGCAGCTCTCACTCCCTGGGGGAGCAGTACTTC	CASSSHSLGEQYF
TRBV12-3/TRBV12-4	TRBJ1-2	few	-	TGTGCCAGCAGTTTCAATACAGGAGCTAACTATGGCTACACCTTC	CASSFNTGANYGYTF
TRBV12-3/TRBV12-4	TRBJ2-2	-	-	TGTGCCAGCAGTTTAGGGGCAGTGAACACCGGGGAGCTGTTTTTT	CASSLGAVNTGELFF
TRBV7-3	TRBJ2-7	few	-	TGTGCCAGCAGCTTAAGCAGTAGATACGAGCAGTACTTC	CASSLSSRYEQYF
TRBV5-1	TRBJ1-5	-	-	TGCGCCAGCAGGGATAACGGTGGGTTTGAGCCCCAGCATTTT	CASRDNGGFEPQHF
TRBV20-1	TRBJ2-3	-	TRBD2	TGCAGTGCTTATCAGACTAGCGGGGTCGCAGATACGCAGTATTTT	CSAYQTSGVADTQYF
TRBV5-1	TRBJ2-3	few	-	TGCGCCAGCAGCTCGCAGCGAGGGTTAGAGATCACAGATACGCAGTATTTT	CASSSQRGLEITDTQYF
TRBV27	TRBJ1-6	-	TRBD1	TGTGCCAGCAGAGCGGACAGGAGCTATAATTCACCCCTCCACTTT	CASRADRSYNSPLHF
TRBV29-1	TRBJ1-4	few	TRBD1	TGCAGCGTCGCGGGACAGGGAGGTGAAAAACTGTTTTTT	CSVAGQGGEKLFF
TRBV6-5	TRBJ2-1	-	-	TGTGCCAGCAGTTATCGAGTCGGTGGGGGCTACAATGAGCAGTTCTTC	CASSYRVGGGYNEQFF
TRBV5-1	TRBJ2-5	-	-	TGCGCCAGCAGCTTGGTTGGGGAGTCCTACAATGAGCAGTACTTC	CASSLVGESYNEQYF
TRBV11-2	TRBJ1-1	-	-	TGTGCCAGCAGCTTAGTTATCCGGGGGAAGGGGGACACTGAAGCTTTCTTT	CASSLVIRGKGDTEAFF
TRBV20-1	TRBJ2-7	-	-	TGCAGTGCTAGATGGGAAGAACAGCCTTACAATGAGCAGTACTTC	CSARWEEQPYNEQYF
TRBV28	TRBJ1-1	-	TRBD1	TGTGCCAGCAGTTACGGACAGGCGAACACTGAAGCTTTCTTT	CASSYGQANTEAFF
TRBV7-2	TRBJ1-3	few	-	TGTGCCAGCAGCTTAAGCAGCCCGAGCTCTGGAAACACCATATATTTT	CASSLSSPSSGNTIYF
TRBV20-1	TRBJ2-7	-	-	TGCAGTGCTAGATCCCGAGAGGTGGCCATCTCCTACGAGCAGTACTTC	CSARSREVAISYEQYF
TRBV23-1	TRBJ2-5	few	-	TGCGCCAGCAGTCACATCCCCCAAGGCCAAGAGACCCAGTACTTC	CASSHIPQGQETQYF
TRBV9	TRBJ2-1	-	-	TGTGCCAGCGATAAGGCAGGGGTTAGCGAGCAGTTCTTC	CASDKAGVSEQFF
TRBV20-1	TRBJ2-3	-	-	TGCAGATACAGGGCTTGCACAGATACGCAGTATTTT	CRYRACTDTQYF
TRBV4-2	TRBJ1-5	-	-	TGTGCCAGCAGCCATGGCACCGGGACCCATGGGGTTCAGCCCCAGCATTTT	CASSHGTGTHGVQPQHF
TRBV5-1	TRBJ1-2	once	-	TGCGCCAGCAGCTCAGGAGGCCCGAAGACCGCCTACACCTTC	CASSSGGPKTAYTF
TRBV4-3	TRBJ2-7	few	-	TGCGCCAGCAGCCAAGAACTAGCCTACAATGAGCAGTACTTC	CASSQELAYNEQYF
TRBV15	TRBJ2-1	-	TRBD1	TGTGCCACCAGCAGCCCGGGACAGCTCTACAATGAGCAGTTCTTC	CATSSPGQLYNEQFF
TRBV27	TRBJ2-3	-	-	TGTGCCAGCAGTTCTCCTTACACAGATACGCAGTATTTT	CASSSPYTDTQYF
TRBV20-1	TRBJ2-3	many	-	TGCAGTGCTAGAACCACAGATACGCAGTATTTT	CSARTTDTQYF
TRBV29-1	TRBJ2-5	-	-	TGCAGCGTTGAAGCCTCAGGGAATGAGCAGTACTTC	CSVEASGNEQYF
TRBV7-9	TRBJ2-7	-	TRBD2	TGTGCCAGCAGCTTAGCGAACAGAGCGGGGGGCTCTAATAATGAGCAGTACTTC	CASSLANRAGGSNNEQYF
TRBV6-6	TRBJ2-1	few	TRBD2	TGTGCCAGCAGTTACCCTCCTAGCGGTAATGAGCAGTTCTTC	CASSYPPSGNEQFF
TRBV4-2	TRBJ1-2	few	-	TGTGCCAGCAGCCTAGAACAGGATGGCTACACCTTC	CASSLEQDGYTF
TRBV28	TRBJ2-1	many	TRBD1	TGTGCCAGCACCGCGAAACAGGGGATCAATGAGCAGTTCTTC	CASTAKQGINEQFF
TRBV29-1	TRBJ2-3	-	TRBD2	TGCGGCGTTGCCGGCACCGGGGGGGATACGCAGTATTTT	CGVAGTGGDTQYF
TRBV4-3	TRBJ2-2	few	-	TGCGCCAGCAGCCAAGAGGGGAGAGGGTGGGACACCGGGGAGCTGTTTTTT	CASSQEGRGWDTGELFF
TRBV29-1	TRBJ2-3	few	-	TGCAGCGTTGATATGGCCGTCACAGATACGCAGTATTTT	CSVDMAVTDTQYF
TRBV7-2	TRBJ2-6	-	-	TGTGCCAGCAGCTTAGCAGGGGGGGGCTCTGGGGCCAACGTCCTGACTTTC	CASSLAGGGSGANVLTF
TRBV7-9	TRBJ1-4	many	-	TGTGCCAGCAGCTTAGTCGAAAAACTGTTTTTT	CASSLVEKLFF
TRBV20-1	TRBJ1-5	few	TRBD1	TGCAGTGTCGCAGGGGGTACCCTTAGCAATCAGCCCCAGCATTTT	CSVAGGTLSNQPQHF
TRBV14	TRBJ2-7	few	-	TGTGCCAGCAGCCAAGTAGGGGTCTACGAGCAGTACTTC	CASSQVGVYEQYF
TRBV3-1	TRBJ1-1	few	-	TGTGCCAGCAGCCCCTACAGGTCGGGGGGTTACATGAACACTGAAGCTTTCTTT	CASSPYRSGGYMNTEAFF
TRBV7-8	TRBJ2-1	few	-	TGTGCCAGCAGCTTTGCGGGGAATGAGCAGTTCTTC	CASSFAGNEQFF
TRBV28	TRBJ1-5	few	TRBD1	TGTGCCAGCAGTTTTCAGGGGGGAGACGGCAATCAGCCCCAGCATTTT	CASSFQGGDGNQPQHF
TRBV12-3/TRBV12-4	TRBJ2-1	many	-	TGTGCCAGCAGTCCGACAAGAAATGAGCAGTTCTTC	CASSPTRNEQFF
TRBV20-1	TRBJ2-7	-	TRBD1	TGCAGTGCTTACCAGGGGGTTAGCTCCTACGAGCAGTACTTC	CSAYQGVSSYEQYF
TRBV7-2	TRBJ1-4	-	-	TGTGCCAGCAGCTTAGCGGTCAGATCAACTAATGAAAGACTGTTTTTT	CASSLAVRSTNERLFF
TRBV11-1	TRBJ2-1	-	TRBD2	TGTGCCAGCAGCCCAACGGACAAGGGAGGGACTAGCGCGGCTGAGCAGTTCTTC	CASSPTDKGGTSAAEQFF
TRBV21-1	TRBJ2-7	-	-	TGTGCCAGCCTAAGACACCGGGACCTCGACTCCTACGAGCAGTACTTC	CASLRHRDLDSYEQYF
TRBV27	TRBJ2-2	-	TRBD1	TGTGCCAGCAGTCCTCCGGGACAGACATACACCGGGGAGCTGTTTTTT	CASSPPGQTYTGELFF
TRBV20-1	TRBJ1-5	-	TRBD1	TGCAGTGCTTCTCCTGCCAGGACAGGGGGCTTGAATCAGCCCCAGCATTTT	CSASPARTGGLNQPQHF
TRBV10-3	TRBJ1-1	-	-	TGTGCCATCAGGACAGAGGGGGACACTGAAGCTTTCTTT	CAIRTEGDTEAFF